This is a list of T cell receptor beta chains from one sample in a study of T cells after yellow fever vaccination. Each CDR3 protein is one row after TCRdb ran MiXCR on the 5' RACE reads. The sample carries more than 110,000 distinct CDR3 sequences, approximately 6.6% recorded once. Specimen: CD4+ T cells sorted from PBMCs, collected 10 days after the yellow fever booster vaccination. These receptors all come from a man aged 25-40 years who received the YFV17D yellow fever vaccine. The CDR3 runs from the conserved cysteine through the conserved F or W. The order of the fields is J gene, D gene, V gene, CDR3 length, CDR3 protein. A D gene is named only where the DNA matches it firmly.

TRBJ2-6	-	TRBV7-6	20	CASSLSPPHNYSSGANVLTF
TRBJ1-2	-	TRBV4-3	12	CASSQDNYGYTF
TRBJ2-5	TRBD1	TRBV5-6	13	CAGGQGGSETQYF
TRBJ1-1	-	TRBV5-1	15	CASSLASGKNTEAFF
TRBJ2-5	TRBD1	TRBV7-2	14	CASRSTGGSETQYF
TRBJ2-5	TRBD2	TRBV7-2	15	CASSLQAGAAETQYF
TRBJ2-3	-	TRBV7-6	15	CASSSPGYLGNTQYF
TRBJ2-7	TRBD1	TRBV12-3/TRBV12-4	15	CASSFPGQGSYEQYF
TRBJ2-1	TRBD2	TRBV7-2	15	CASSRLAGAGNEQFF
TRBJ2-1	-	TRBV6-2/TRBV6-3	12	CASSFALKEQFF
TRBJ2-5	-	TRBV5-1	13	CASSLLSEETQYF
TRBJ1-2	TRBD1	TRBV5-1	13	CASSTGTDYGYTF
TRBJ2-3	-	TRBV7-2	14	CASSWGGASDTQYF
TRBJ2-2	-	TRBV6-1	15	CASSQPPENTGELFF
TRBJ2-1	TRBD2	TRBV29-1	14	CSVAAASGTNEQFF
TRBJ1-1	-	TRBV19	12	CARTSKDTEAFF
TRBJ2-5	TRBD1	TRBV14	15	CASSPWTGTSGTQYF
TRBJ2-7	-	TRBV7-9	12	CASSQDWYEQYF
TRBJ1-2	-	TRBV20-1	13	CSGEGRGSVGYTF
TRBJ2-3	TRBD2	TRBV27	15	CASRRLAGGADTQYF
TRBJ2-1	TRBD2	TRBV9	17	CASSVNWAGVLSNEQFF
TRBJ2-7	TRBD1	TRBV29-1	12	CSVDYGTDEQYF